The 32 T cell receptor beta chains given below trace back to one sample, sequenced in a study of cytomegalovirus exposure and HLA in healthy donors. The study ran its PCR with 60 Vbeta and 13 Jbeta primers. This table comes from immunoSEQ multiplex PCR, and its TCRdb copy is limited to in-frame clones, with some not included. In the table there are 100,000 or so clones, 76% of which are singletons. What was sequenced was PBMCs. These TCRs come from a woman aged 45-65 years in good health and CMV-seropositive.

The CDR3: CATQGALNTGELFF. The CDR3 DNA follows: TGTGCCACCCAAGGGGCGCTGAACACCGGGGAGCTGTTTTTT. V usage is TRBV19 and J usage is TRBJ2-2; weak D call: TRBD1 (5 bases). Germline CDR1 and CDR2: LNHDA and SQIVND (reference sequence). The ends were cut back, 10 bases at V and 1 base at J, with 13 bases in the middle. CDR3 length equals 14 residues.

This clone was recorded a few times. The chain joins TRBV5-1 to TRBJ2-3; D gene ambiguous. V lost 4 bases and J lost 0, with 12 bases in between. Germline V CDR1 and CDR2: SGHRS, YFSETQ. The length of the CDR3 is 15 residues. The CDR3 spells CASSPAATSTDTQYF. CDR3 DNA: TGCGCCAGCAGCCCGGCGGCCACTAGCACAGATACGCAGTATTTT.

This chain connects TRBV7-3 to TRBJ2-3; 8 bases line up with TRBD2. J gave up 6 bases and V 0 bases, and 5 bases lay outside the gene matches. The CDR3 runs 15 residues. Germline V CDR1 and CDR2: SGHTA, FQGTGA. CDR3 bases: TGTGCCAGCAGCTTAACCGTAGCGGGGCAGGATACGCAGTATTTT. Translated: CASSLTVAGQDTQYF.

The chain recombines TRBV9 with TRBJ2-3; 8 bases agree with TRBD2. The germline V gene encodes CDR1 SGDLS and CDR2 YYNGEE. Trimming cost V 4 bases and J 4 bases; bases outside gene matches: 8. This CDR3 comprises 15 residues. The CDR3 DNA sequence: TGTGCCAGCAGCCCAGAAGCGGGAGCTGCAGATACGCAGTATTTT. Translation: CASSPEAGAADTQYF.

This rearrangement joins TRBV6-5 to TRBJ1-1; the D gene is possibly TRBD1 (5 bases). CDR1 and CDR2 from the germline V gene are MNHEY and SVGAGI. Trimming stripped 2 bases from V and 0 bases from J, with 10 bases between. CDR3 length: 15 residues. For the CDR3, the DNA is TGTGCCAGCAGTTACAGGACAAGTATGAACACTGAAGCTTTCTTT. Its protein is CASSYRTSMNTEAFF.

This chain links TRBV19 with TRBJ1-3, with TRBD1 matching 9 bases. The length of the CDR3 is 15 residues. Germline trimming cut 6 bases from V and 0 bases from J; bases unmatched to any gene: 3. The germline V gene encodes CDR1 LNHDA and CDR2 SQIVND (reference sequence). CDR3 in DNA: TGTGCCAGTAGCCAGACAGGGGGCTCTGGAAACACCATATATTTT. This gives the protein CASSQTGGSGNTIYF. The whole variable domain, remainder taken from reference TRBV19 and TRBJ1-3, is DGGITQSPKYLFRKEGQNVTLSCEQNLNHDAMYWYRQDPGQGLRLIYYSQIVNDFQKGDIAEGYSVSREKKESFPLTVTSAQKNPTAFYLCASSQTGGSGNTIYFGEGSWLTVV.

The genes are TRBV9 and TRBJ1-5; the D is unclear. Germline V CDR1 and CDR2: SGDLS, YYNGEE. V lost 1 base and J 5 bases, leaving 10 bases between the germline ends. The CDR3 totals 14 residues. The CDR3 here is CASSVNSRDQPQHF. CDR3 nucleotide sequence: TGTGCCAGCAGCGTAAACTCACGGGATCAGCCCCAGCATTTT.

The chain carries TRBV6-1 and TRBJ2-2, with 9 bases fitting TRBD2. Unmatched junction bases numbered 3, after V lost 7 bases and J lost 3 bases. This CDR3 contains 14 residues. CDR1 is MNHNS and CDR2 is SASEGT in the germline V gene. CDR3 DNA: TGTGCCAGCATTAGCGGGGGTCACACCGGGGAGCTGTTTTTT. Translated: CASISGGHTGELFF.

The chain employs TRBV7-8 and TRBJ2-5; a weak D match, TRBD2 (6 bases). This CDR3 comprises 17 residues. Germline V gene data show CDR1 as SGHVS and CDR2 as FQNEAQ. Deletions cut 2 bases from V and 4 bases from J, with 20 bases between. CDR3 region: CASSLSGGSQTRETQYF. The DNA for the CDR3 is TGTGCCAGCAGCTTAAGTGGGGGGAGCCAGACAAGAGAGACCCAGTACTTC.

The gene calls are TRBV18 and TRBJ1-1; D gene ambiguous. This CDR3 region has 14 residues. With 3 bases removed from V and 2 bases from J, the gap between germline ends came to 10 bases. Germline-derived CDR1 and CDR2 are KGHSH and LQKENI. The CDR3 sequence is CASSPGSINTEAFF. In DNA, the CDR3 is TGTGCCAGCTCACCGGGCAGTATCAACACTGAAGCTTTCTTT.

Here the CDR3 reads CASSWGQVQETQYF. The CDR3 DNA is TGCGCCAGCAGCTGGGGACAGGTACAAGAGACCCAGTACTTC. The chain has TRBV5-1 and TRBJ2-5; TRBD1 matches 8 bases. Germline V gene lookup returns CDR1 SGHRS and CDR2 YFSETQ. The V and J ends lost 3 bases and 2 bases, in that order; junction bases with no gene match: 3. This CDR3 is 14 amino acids long.

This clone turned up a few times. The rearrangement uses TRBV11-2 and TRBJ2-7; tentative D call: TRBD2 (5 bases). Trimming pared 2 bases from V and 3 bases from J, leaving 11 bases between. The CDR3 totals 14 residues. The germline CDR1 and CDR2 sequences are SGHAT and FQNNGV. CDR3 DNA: TGTGCCAGCAGCTTAATGGCCGGGGTCTACGAGCAGTACTTC. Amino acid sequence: CASSLMAGVYEQYF.

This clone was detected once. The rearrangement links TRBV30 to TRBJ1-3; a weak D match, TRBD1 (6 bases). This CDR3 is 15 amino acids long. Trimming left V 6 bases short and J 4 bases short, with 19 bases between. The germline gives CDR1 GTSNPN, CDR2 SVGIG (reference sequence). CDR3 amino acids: CACTLSGGWGNTIYF. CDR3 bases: TGTGCCTGTACCCTATCGGGGGGCTGGGGAAACACCATATATTTT.

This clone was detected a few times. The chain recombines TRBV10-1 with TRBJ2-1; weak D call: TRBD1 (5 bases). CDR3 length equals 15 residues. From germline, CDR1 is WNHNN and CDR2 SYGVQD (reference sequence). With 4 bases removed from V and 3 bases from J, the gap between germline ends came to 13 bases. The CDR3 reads CASSVGHSNYNEQFF. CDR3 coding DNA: TGCGCCAGCAGTGTAGGACATTCTAACTACAATGAGCAGTTCTTC.

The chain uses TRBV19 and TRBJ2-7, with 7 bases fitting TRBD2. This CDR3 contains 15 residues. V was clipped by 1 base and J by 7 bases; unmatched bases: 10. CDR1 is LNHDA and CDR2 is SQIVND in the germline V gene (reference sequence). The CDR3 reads CASSIGASGAREQYF. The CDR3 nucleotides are TGTGCCAGTAGTATAGGGGCCAGCGGGGCACGGGAGCAGTACTTC.

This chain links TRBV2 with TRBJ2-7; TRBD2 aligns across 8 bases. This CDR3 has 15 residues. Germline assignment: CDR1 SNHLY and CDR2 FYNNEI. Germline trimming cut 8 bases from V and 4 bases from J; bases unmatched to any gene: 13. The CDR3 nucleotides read TGTGCCAGCGCTGGCTTCGCGGGAGGACCATACGAGCAGTACTTC. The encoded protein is CASAGFAGGPYEQYF.

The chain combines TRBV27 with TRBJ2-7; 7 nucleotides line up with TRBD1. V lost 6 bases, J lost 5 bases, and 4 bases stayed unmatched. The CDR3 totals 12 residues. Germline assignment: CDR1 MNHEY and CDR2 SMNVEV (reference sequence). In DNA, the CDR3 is TGTGCCAGCAGGCTACAGGGGCACGAGCAGTACTTC. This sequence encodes CASRLQGHEQYF.

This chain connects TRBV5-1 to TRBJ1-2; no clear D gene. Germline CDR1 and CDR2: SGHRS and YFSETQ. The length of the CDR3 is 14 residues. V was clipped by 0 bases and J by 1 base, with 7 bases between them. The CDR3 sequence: CASSLDSGNYGYTF. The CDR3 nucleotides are TGCGCCAGCAGCTTGGACTCGGGTAACTATGGCTACACCTTC.

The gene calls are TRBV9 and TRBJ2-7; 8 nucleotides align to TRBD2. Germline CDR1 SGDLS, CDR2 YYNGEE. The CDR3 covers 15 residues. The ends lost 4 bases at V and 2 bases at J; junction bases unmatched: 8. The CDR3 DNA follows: TGTGCCAGCAGCTCCGGACTAGCCGCCACCTACGAGCAGTACTTC. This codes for CASSSGLAATYEQYF.

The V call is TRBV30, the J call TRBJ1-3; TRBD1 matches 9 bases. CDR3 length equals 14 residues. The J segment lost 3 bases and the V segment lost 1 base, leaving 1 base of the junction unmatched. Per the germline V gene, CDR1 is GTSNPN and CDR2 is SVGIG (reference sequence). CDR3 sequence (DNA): TGTGCCTGGAGTGAGACAGGGGGTGGAAACACCATATATTTT. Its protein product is CAWSETGGGNTIYF.

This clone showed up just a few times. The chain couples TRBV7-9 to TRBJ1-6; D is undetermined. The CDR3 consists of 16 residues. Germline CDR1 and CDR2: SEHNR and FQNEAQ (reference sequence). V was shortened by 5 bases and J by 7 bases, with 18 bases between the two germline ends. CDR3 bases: TGTGCCAGCAGCGACCGCACGGGAATGGGGAATTCACCCCTCCACTTT. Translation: CASSDRTGMGNSPLHF.

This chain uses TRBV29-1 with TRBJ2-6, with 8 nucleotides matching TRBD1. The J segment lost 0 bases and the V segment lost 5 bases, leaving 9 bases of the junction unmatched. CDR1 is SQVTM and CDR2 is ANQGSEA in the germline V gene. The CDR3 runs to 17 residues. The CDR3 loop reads CSVPDRDPHSGANVLTF. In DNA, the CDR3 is TGCAGCGTTCCGGACAGGGATCCACACTCTGGGGCCAACGTCCTGACTTTC. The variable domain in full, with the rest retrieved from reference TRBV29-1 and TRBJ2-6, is SAVISQKPSRDICQRGTSLTIQCQVDSQVTMMFWYRQQPGQSLTLIATANQGSEATYESGFVIDKFPISRPNLTFSTLTVSNMSPEDSSIYLCSVPDRDPHSGANVLTFGAGSRLTVL.

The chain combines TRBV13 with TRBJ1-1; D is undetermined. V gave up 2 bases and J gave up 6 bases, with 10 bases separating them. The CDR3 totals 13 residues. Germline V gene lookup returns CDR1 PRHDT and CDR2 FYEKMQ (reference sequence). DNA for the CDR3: TGTGCCAGCAGCTTAACTCGAGGGCCTGAAGCTTTCTTT. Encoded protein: CASSLTRGPEAFF.

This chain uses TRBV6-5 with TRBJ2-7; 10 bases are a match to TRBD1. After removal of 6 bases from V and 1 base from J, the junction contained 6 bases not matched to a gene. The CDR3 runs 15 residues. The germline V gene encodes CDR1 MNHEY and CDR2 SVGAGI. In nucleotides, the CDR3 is TGTGCCAGCAGCCGCCGGGACAGGGGTTCCTACGAGCAGTACTTC. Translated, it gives CASSRRDRGSYEQYF.

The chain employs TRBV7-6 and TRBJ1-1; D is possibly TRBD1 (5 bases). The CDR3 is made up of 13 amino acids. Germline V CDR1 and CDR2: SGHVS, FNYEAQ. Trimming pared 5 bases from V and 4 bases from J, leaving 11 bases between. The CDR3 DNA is TGTGCCAGCAGCCTGGGAGGGGTCACTGAAGCTTTCTTT. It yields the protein CASSLGGVTEAFF.

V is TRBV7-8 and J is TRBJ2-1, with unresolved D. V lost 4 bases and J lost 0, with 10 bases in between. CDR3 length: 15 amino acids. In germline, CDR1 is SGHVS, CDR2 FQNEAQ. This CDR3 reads CASSWSSSSYNEQFF. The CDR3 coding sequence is TGTGCCAGCAGCTGGTCAAGTAGCTCCTACAATGAGCAGTTCTTC.

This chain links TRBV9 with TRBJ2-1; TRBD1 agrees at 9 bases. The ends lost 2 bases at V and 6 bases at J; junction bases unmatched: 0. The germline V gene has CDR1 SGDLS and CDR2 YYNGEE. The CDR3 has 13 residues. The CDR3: CASSVGQGNEQFF. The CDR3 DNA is TGTGCCAGCAGCGTGGGACAGGGCAATGAGCAGTTCTTC.

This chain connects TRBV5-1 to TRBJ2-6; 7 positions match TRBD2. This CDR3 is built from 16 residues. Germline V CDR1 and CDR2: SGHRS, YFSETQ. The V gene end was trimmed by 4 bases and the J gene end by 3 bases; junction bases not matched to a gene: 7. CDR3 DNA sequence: TGCGCCAGCAGCCCCGGCGGGGGAGTTGGGGCCAACGTCCTGACTTTC. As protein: CASSPGGGVGANVLTF.

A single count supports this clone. The CDR3 spells CASSSWGGDRGSHGYTF. As DNA, the CDR3 is TGTGCCAGCAGTTCCTGGGGGGGGGACAGGGGGAGTCATGGCTACACCTTC. The rearrangement links TRBV27 to TRBJ1-2, with 11 bases matching TRBD1. V gave up 4 bases and J gave up 6 bases; unmatched junction bases: 13. The CDR3 is 17 residues long. CDR1 is MNHEY, CDR2 SMNVEV, per germline (reference sequence).

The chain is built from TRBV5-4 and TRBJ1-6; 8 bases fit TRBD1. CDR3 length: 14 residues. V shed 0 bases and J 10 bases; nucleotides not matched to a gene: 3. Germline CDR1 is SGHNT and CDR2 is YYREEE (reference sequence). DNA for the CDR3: TGTGCCAGCAGCTTGGGACAGGGGAGGTCACCCCTCCACTTT. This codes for CASSLGQGRSPLHF.

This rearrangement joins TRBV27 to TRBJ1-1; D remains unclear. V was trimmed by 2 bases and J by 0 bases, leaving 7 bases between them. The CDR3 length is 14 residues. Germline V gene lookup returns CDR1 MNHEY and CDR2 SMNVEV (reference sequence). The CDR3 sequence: CASSLTTMNTEAFF. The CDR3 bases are TGTGCCAGCAGTTTAACTACCATGAACACTGAAGCTTTCTTT.

As DNA, the CDR3 is TGTGCCAGCAGTGAAATTGCGGGGGGGAGAAACATTCAGTACTTC. Its protein product is CASSEIAGGRNIQYF. V is TRBV2 and J is TRBJ2-4; 9 nucleotides match TRBD2. V shed 2 bases, J shed 6 bases, and the junction held 5 bases outside the gene matches. Per germline, CDR1 SNHLY and CDR2 FYNNEI. This CDR3 has 15 residues.